A selection of T cell receptor beta chains follows, all from one sample in a study of sequential checkpoint blockade in melanoma. The protocol was immunoSEQ multiplex PCR, while the TCRdb copy is restricted to in-frame clones and leaves out a portion. The repertoire has 15,000 to 20,000 clones, approximately 69% of them found once; the top ten carry approximately 17%. The input for sequencing was CD8+ T cells sorted from blood (inferred from file names), taken from a patient given nivolumab and ipilimumab in sequence. The receptor source for this set is a human donor with melanoma. The CDR3 runs from the conserved cysteine through the conserved F or W. The D gene is left open where the match is weak. Clone size, where shown, is once, few, many, or a class for clones that have expanded.

TRBJ2-2,TRBD1,TRBV27,NA,TGTGCCAGCAGTAGACTACAGGGGGAAGACACCGGGGAGCTGTTTTTT,CASSRLQGEDTGELFF
TRBJ2-7,TRBD2,TRBV7-2,NA,TGTGCCAGCAGCTTTTCGGGGCGGGGGACCTACGAGCAGTACTTC,CASSFSGRGTYEQYF
TRBJ2-5,NA,TRBV5-4,NA,TGTGCCAGCAGCCCTGCAGACCAAGAGACCCAGTACTTC,CASSPADQETQYF
TRBJ2-1,TRBD2,TRBV7-6,NA,TGTGCCAGCAGCGTCCCGAGGAGCGGGGGATACAATGAGCAGTTCTTC,CASSVPRSGGYNEQFF
TRBJ2-2,TRBD1,TRBV13,NA,TGTGCCAGCAGCCCACCGCTGACAGGGTTTTCCGGGGAGCTGTTTTTT,CASSPPLTGFSGELFF
TRBJ2-5,TRBD1,TRBV11-2,NA,TGTGCCAGCAGCTCCCGACAGGGGCCGTACCAAGAGACCCAGTACTTC,CASSSRQGPYQETQYF
TRBJ2-1,TRBD2,TRBV11-2,NA,TGTGCCAGCAGCCCCGGGACTAGCGGAAATGAGCAGTTCTTC,CASSPGTSGNEQFF
TRBJ1-5,NA,TRBV11-2,NA,TGTGCCAGCAGCTTAGGTGGGGGCACCAATCAGCCCCAGCATTTT,CASSLGGGTNQPQHF
TRBJ1-2,TRBD1,TRBV15,NA,TGTGCCACCAGCAGACGAGGACAGGGGGCGGGTGGCTACACCTTC,CATSRRGQGAGGYTF
TRBJ2-7,NA,TRBV5-5,NA,TGTGCCAGCAGCTTCCCCGGGGCCTACGAGCAGTACTTC,CASSFPGAYEQYF
TRBJ2-2,TRBD1,TRBV7-3,NA,TGTGCCAGCAGTATGACAGGGGGCAGGGGCGGGGAGCTGTTTTTT,CASSMTGGRGGELFF
TRBJ2-2,TRBD2,TRBV6-5,few,TGTGCCAGCAGTGACGGGAGGGCCACCGGGGAGCTGTTTTTT,CASSDGRATGELFF
TRBJ2-6,NA,TRBV7-2,few,TGCGCCAGCAGCCAAGATGGCGGCTCTGGGGCCAACGTCCTGACTTTC,CASSQDGGSGANVLTF
TRBJ1-2,NA,TRBV6-5,NA,TGTGCCAGCAGTTACAGGGCCAGGGATGGCTACACCTTC,CASSYRARDGYTF
TRBJ1-5,NA,TRBV19,few,TGTGCCAGTAGTATATTAGAGATTAGCAATCAGCCCCAGCATTTT,CASSILEISNQPQHF
TRBJ1-1,NA,TRBV7-3,NA,TGTGCCAGCAGCCCGACAGGAATGAACACTGAAGCTTTCTTT,CASSPTGMNTEAFF
TRBJ2-7,NA,TRBV6-5,NA,TGTGCCAGCCAAAGGTGGCGGGGGCGGGACGAGCAGTACTTC,CASQRWRGRDEQYF
TRBJ2-7,NA,TRBV7-9,few,TGTGCCAGCAGCTTAGTGGCAGGGGCGTCCTACGAGCAGTACTTC,CASSLVAGASYEQYF
TRBJ2-1,TRBD1,TRBV27,NA,TGTGCCAGCCAGACAGGGGGCTATGAGCAGTTCTTC,CASQTGGYEQFF
TRBJ2-2,TRBD1,TRBV9,NA,TGTGCCAGCAACCCGGGACAGCCCACCGGGGAGCTGTTTTTT,CASNPGQPTGELFF
TRBJ2-7,NA,TRBV5-6,NA,TGTGCCAGCAGCCAGTTTTACGAGCAGTACTTC,CASSQFYEQYF
TRBJ2-7,TRBD2,TRBV11-2,NA,TGTGCCAGCAGCTCCGCGGGGGGGCCCTACGAGCAGTACTTC,CASSSAGGPYEQYF